This TCR beta chain derives from a study of human T cells and chemical hapten exposure. Study-level points and caveats: Relative to control repertoires, expanded TCRs gave rise to significantly more large CDR3 similarity clusters.

Germline V lookup: CDR1 MNHNY, CDR2 SVGAGI (reference sequence). The CDR3 is made up of 14 amino acids. V was pared by 2 bases and J by 3 bases, with 8 bases between. As to time point: pre-sensitization, week 0. The treatment is: therapeutic diphenylcyclopropenone sensitization with weekly scalp DPC. Worth noting for this clonotype: Its matching antigen is unknown.

As the library was built, unique molecular identifiers were attached to individual cDNA molecules. TCRdb fed the RACE reads into MiXCR, producing one record per CDR3 protein. The profile shows some 250,000 distinct CDR3 sequences, approximately 8% of them singletons. The chain carries TRBV6-6 and TRBJ1-5; no definite D call. The sequence came from a man aged 18-30 years with alopecia areata. Some clones in this sample may be carry-over from other donors' samples. The sequencing used whole blood, collected in connection with sensitization to the hapten diphenylcyclopropenone (DPC). The CDR3 here is CASSYAQTNQPQHF. In DNA form, the CDR3 reads TGTGCCAGCAGTTACGCCCAGACCAATCAGCCCCAGCATTTT.